The entry below describes one TCR beta chain. Its antigen is not yet known. Base-call qualities are not available, and no considerably larger clone is one nucleotide away. The library relied on 5' RACE. The sequencing machine was an Illumina HiSeq 2000. A universal primer binding site was introduced by template switching, and a unique molecular identifier was present in the final cDNA, enabling accurate counting of TCR cDNA molecules. Specific primers in the conserved constant-segment region were used to synthesize first-strand cDNA for the TCR alpha and beta chains. To control for contamination, every cDNA library carried two barcodes: a SMART-Mk sample barcode plus Illumina barcodes. TruSeq adapter sequences, together with Illumina sample barcodes, were added in two successive PCR steps. Sequencing of the TCR alpha and beta cDNA libraries was done on the Illumina HiSeq platform using custom primers. In the source study's methods: MiGEC was used to process raw reads and extract unique molecular identifiers, and MiXCR was used to find CDR3 positions. Recombination models were inferred per individual with the repgenHMM and IGoR tools using an EM algorithm. The analysis of shared clonotypes was done with the tcR package in R, with sharing normalized by the product of cloneset sizes. To study raw recombination without the effects of thymic and clonal selection, out-of-frame nonproductive sequences were analyzed. The raw public data were reprocessed by TCRdb itself: fastp quality trimming at Q25, MiXCR clonotype calling, in-frame beta chains only. Every distinct CDR3 protein forms one entry, paired with its most common genes and DNA. TCRdb, not the original authors, processed these V and J calls. Within this sample are 540,000 or so distinct CDR3 sequences, with under 25% of them counted one time only. More than 0.4% of the sample rests with the top ten.

The CDR3 numbers 17 residues from cysteine through phenylalanine. CDR3 DNA is the only sequence kept; it has 51 bases, read in frame from the first base. Unmatched junction bases come to 16, with V trimmed by 5 bases and J by 7 bases. The germline V gene gives CDR1 as SGHAT and CDR2 as FQNNGV. Every donor in the study was a healthy Caucasian. The twin cohort comprised three pairs of female monozygotic twins, all aged roughly 18 to 30 years. CD4+ and CD8+ T cell populations were isolated with positive isolation kits from Invitrogen. This entry is derived from a study of identical twins (dated by TCRdb to the mid-2010s). About the investigation overall: TCR alpha and beta repertoires from monozygotic twins, unrelated adults of various ages and cord blood were deep-sequenced to test whether fetal clonotypes persist. To rule out contamination, replicate twin experiments were performed at different times with different library preparation protocols. Results the study describes overall, beyond this receptor: Because the same donors could not be followed over many years, the conclusions relied on cross-sectional statistical analysis. Zero-insertion analyses could be partly confounded by invariant T cells such as MAIT and iNKT, though diverse VJ usage argued against such confounding for most clonotypes. A weaker excess of twin sharing was found in beta out-of-frame sequences because the signal-to-noise ratio was lowered by fewer shared sequences. Fewer insertions were carried by abundant cord blood beta clonotypes; a weaker similar trend was observed in young adult naive repertoires, while no such trend was observed in memory repertoires. Compared with coincidental sharing between unrelated individuals, out-of-frame TCR alpha sequences shared between twins showed an excess of sequences with low generation probability. In monozygotic twins, out-of-frame TCR alpha sharing was systematically underestimated by recombination models, although the models agreed with sharing between unrelated individuals.

This sample was also put to use in a study of yellow fever vaccine responses in identical twins. The second paper further reports: The authors reported that the T cell response to vaccination in identical twins appeared partly convergent and partly personalized. The study precisely tracked vaccine-responding T cell clones in identical twins.

The specimen was CD4+ T cells sorted from blood. The rearranged chain carries TRBV11-2 and TRBJ2-1; 8 middle bases align to TRBD1. The TCR sequence derives from a woman aged 18-35 years in good health. Here is the DNA: TGTGCCAGCAGCCCCTTTCTTTATCGGGACAGGTGGAATGAGCAGTTCTTC. This codes for CASSPFLYRDRWNEQFF. When the CDR3 is completed using the reference TRBV11-2 and TRBJ2-1 genes on either side, the full variable domain is EAGVAQSPRYKIIEKRQSVAFWCNPISGHATLYWYQQILGQGPKLLIQFQNNGVVDDSQLPKDRFSAERLKGVDSTLKIQPAKLEDSAVYLCASSPFLYRDRWNEQFFGPGTRLTVL.